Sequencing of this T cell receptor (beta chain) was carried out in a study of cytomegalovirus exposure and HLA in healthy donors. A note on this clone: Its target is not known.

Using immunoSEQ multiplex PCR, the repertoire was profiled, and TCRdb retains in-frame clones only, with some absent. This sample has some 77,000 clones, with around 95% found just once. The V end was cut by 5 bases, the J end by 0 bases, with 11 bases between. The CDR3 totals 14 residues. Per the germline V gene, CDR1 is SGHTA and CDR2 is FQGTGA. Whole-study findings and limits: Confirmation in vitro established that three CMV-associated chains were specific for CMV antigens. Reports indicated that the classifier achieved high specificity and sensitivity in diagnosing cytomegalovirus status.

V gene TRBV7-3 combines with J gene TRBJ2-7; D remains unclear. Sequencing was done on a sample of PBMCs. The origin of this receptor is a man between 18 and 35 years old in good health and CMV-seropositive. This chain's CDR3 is CASSLSQDSYEQYF. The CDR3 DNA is TGTGCCAGCAGCCTAAGTCAGGACTCCTACGAGCAGTACTTC.